This T cell receptor beta chain was identified in a study of blood T cell repertoires in COVID-19. Study summary: Material from acute and convalescent COVID-19 was sourced from the United States, Italy and Spain. Nucleic acid was either cDNA or gDNA, and it came from T cells, B-cell-depleted T cells, or PBMCs.

V shed 0 bases and J shed 8 bases, with 10 bases lying between them. CDR1 is LGHNA, CDR2 YNFKEQ, per germline. The CDR3 contains 13 residues. Original data processing: Using reference gene primer amplification, nucleated cell counts were estimated. Sequencing used immunoSEQ multiplex PCR; TCRdb keeps in-frame clones, though not all of them. From that table come the V and J calls and clone size; the DNA was used to work out D and trimming. This table holds 40,000 to 50,000 clones, more than 75% found once. This sequence originates from a human donor in a cohort sampled during active COVID-19. The sequenced material came from peripheral blood. The rearrangement links TRBV4-2 to TRBJ1-2; D unresolved. DNA for the CDR3: TGTGCCAGCAGCCAAGATTTCGCGGAGGGCTACACCTTC. Translated, it gives CASSQDFAEGYTF.